Below are 2 T cell receptor beta chains sequenced from a single sample in a study of metastatic and nonmetastatic thyroid tumors. TCRdb re-clonotyped the PCR reads via MiXCR. The sample lists approximately 24,000 clones; less than 25% were seen once. Treatment of any kind had been given to no patient before thyroid surgery. Sequencing was done on a sample of blood. The source is a male donor with papillary thyroid cancer or a benign thyroid nodule (not recorded which). Some clones in this sample may be carry-over from other donors' samples.

This clone has a count of ten or more. In nucleotides, the CDR3 is TGTGCCTGGCGGCAGCCTGATGGCTACACCTTC. Protein sequence: CAWRQPDGYTF. The rearrangement links TRBV30 to TRBJ1-2; D gene uncertain. The V end was cut by 5 bases, the J end by 6 bases, with 10 bases between. Looked up from germline, CDR1 is GTSNPN and CDR2 is SVGIG (reference sequence). The CDR3 length is 11 residues.

In this sample, this clone turned up once. The CDR3 does not close with the conserved phenylalanine or tryptophan, likely indicating a read error. The chain links TRBV19 to TRBJ2-7; D might be TRBD1 or TRBD2, each matching 5 bases. Germline-derived CDR1 and CDR2 are LNHDA and SQIVND (reference sequence). The CDR3 is made up of 13 amino acids. CDR3 residues: CASSTGPSYAQYY. The DNA of the CDR3 is TGTGCCAGTAGTACGGGGCCCTCCTACGCGCAGTACTAC.